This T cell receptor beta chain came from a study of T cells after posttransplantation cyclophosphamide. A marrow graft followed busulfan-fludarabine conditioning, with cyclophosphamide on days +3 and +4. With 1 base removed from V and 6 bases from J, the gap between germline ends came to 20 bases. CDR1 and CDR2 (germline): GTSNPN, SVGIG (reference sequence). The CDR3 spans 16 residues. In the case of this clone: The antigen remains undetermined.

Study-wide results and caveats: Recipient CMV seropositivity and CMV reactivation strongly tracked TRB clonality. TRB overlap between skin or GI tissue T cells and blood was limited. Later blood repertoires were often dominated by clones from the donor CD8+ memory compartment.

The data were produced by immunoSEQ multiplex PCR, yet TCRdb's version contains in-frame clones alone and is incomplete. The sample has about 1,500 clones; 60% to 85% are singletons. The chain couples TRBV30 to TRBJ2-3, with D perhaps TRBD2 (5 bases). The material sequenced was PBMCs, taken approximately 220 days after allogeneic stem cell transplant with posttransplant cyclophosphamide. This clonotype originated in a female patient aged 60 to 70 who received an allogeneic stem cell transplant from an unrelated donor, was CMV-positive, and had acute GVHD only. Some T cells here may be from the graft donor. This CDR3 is CAWSGGLAARQDTQYF. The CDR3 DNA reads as TGTGCCTGGAGTGGAGGGCTGGCTGCAAGGCAGGATACGCAGTATTTT.